This TCR beta chain was sequenced in a study of blood T cell repertoires in COVID-19. About the study: The study drew acute and convalescent COVID-19 samples from the United States, Italy and Spain. Sample material is recorded as cDNA or gDNA derived from T cells, B-cell-depleted T cells, or PBMCs.

V dropped 5 bases and J dropped 9; count of bases not matched to a gene: 10. There are 15 residues in the CDR3. Germline V CDR1 and CDR2: SSHAT, FNYEAQ (reference sequence). In the original analysis: Amplification of reference gene primers provided the estimated nucleated cell counts. Measured with immunoSEQ multiplex PCR; TCRdb has only the in-frame clones, and not every one. The DNA was the basis for D and trimming; V, J and clone size are from that table. The data contain about 160,000 clones, approximately 84% of them seen just once; the ten biggest clones take up 22%. The J gene is TRBJ2-1, the V gene TRBV7-7; 10 nucleotides align to TRBD2. What was sequenced was peripheral blood. This TCR was sampled from a woman older than 75 with acute or convalescent COVID-19. The CDR3 nucleotides read TGTGCCAGCAGCGACTCTAGCGGGAGCATCGGTGAGCAGTTCTTC. Protein sequence: CASSDSSGSIGEQFF.